This T cell receptor beta chain came from a study of T cell responses to AZD1222 COVID-19 vaccine. Findings and caveats of the study: AZD1222 recipients seropositive at baseline numbered only 5 to 7. The peak T cell response came first, and repertoires were sampled only after it. Nearly half of spike-specific TCRs reportedly target unmutated variant regions.

This table comes from immunoSEQ multiplex PCR, and its TCRdb copy is limited to in-frame clones, with some not included. The table lists 90,000 to 150,000 clones, more than 70% of them singletons. CDR1 and CDR2 from the germline V gene are LNHNV and YYDKDF (reference sequence). V shed 0 bases and J shed 4 bases, with 18 bases lying between them. The CDR3 extends over 17 amino acids. The study pooled second doses at about 4 or about 12 weeks. Notes on this clone: Its matching antigen is unknown.

The clonotype was recovered from an adult who received the AZD1222 COVID-19 vaccine. The chain links TRBV15 to TRBJ1-2; D is uncertain. Sequenced here: peripheral blood, sampled 28 days after the second AZD1222 dose. For the CDR3, the DNA is TGTGCCACCAGCAGAGATGACGCGGACCCGGTAGTCTATGGCTACACCTTC. Amino acid sequence: CATSRDDADPVVYGYTF.